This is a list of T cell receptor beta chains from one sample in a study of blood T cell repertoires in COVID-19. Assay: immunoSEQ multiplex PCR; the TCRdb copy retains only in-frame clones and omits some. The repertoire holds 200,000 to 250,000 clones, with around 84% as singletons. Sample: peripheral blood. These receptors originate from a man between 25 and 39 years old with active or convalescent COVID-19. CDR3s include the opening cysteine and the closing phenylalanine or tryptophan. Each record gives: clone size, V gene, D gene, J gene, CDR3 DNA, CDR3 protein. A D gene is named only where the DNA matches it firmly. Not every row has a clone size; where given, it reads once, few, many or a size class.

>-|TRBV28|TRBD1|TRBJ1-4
TGTGCCAGCAGAGAGACAGGGGGCAGTGAAAAACTGTTTTTT
CASRETGGSEKLFF
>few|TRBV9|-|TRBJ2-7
TGTGCCAGCAGCGTAGCGGTGGGCCCTTCCTACGAGCAGTACTTC
CASSVAVGPSYEQYF
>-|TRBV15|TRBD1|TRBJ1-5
TGTGCCACCAGCAGAGATCAGGAGACAGGGGGCCAGCCCCAGCATTTT
CATSRDQETGGQPQHF
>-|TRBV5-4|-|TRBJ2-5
TGTGCCAGCAGCGCAGACGAGAGGGGGGGAGAGACCCAGTACTTC
CASSADERGGETQYF
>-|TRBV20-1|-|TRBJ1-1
TGCAGTGCTAGTGGGGGGGGGAACACTGAAGCTTTCTTT
CSASGGGNTEAFF
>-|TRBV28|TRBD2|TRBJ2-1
TGTGCCGTACTAGCGGGAGGGTACAATGAGCAGTTCTTC
CAVLAGGYNEQFF
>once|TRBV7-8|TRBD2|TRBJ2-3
TGTGCCAGCGGAGCCACCTTGACTAGCGGTATCACAGATACGCAGTATTTT
CASGATLTSGITDTQYF
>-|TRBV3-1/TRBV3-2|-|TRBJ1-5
TGTGCCAGCAGCCCTCAGGAGGTTCAGCCCCAGCATTTT
CASSPQEVQPQHF
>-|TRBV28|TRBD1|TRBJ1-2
TGTGCCAGCAGTTCAAGGGGGCGAAGCTATGGCTACACCTTC
CASSSRGRSYGYTF
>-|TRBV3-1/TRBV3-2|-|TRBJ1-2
TGTGCCAGCAGCCAAGAAAACTCGGACTATGGCTACACCTTC
CASSQENSDYGYTF